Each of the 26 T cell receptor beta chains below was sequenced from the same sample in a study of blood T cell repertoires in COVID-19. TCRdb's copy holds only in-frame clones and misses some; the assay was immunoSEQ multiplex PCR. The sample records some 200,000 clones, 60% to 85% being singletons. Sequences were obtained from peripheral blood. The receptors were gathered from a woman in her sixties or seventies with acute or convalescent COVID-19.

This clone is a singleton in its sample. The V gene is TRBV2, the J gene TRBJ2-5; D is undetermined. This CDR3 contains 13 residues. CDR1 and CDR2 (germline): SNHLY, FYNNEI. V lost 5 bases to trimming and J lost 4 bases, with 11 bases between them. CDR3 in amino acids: CASSTEARETQYF. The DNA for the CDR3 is TGTGCCAGCAGTACCGAGGCGAGAGAGACCCAGTACTTC.

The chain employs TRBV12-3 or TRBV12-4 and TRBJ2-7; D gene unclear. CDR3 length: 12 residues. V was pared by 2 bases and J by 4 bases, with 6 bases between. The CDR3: CASSLLLYEQYF. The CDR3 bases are TGTGCCAGCAGTTTACTTTTATACGAGCAGTACTTC.

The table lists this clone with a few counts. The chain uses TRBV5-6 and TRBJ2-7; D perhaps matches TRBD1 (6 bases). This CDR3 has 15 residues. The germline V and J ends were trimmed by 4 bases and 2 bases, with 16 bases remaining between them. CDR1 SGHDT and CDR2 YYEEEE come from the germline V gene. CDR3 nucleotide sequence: TGTGCCAGCAGCCATAAGGGGGTGATCCCCTACGAGCAGTACTTC. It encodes CASSHKGVIPYEQYF.

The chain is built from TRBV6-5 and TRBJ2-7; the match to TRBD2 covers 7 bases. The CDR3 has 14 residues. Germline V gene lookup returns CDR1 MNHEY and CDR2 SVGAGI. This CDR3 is CAISGTTELGEQYF. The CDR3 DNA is TGTGCTATTTCGGGGACTACCGAGCTGGGCGAGCAGTACTTC.

DNA of the CDR3: TGTGCCAGCAGGATTCGGACAGGCCAGGGGCAAGAGACCCAGTACTTC. Translation gives CASRIRTGQGQETQYF. This sequence joins TRBV2 and TRBJ2-5, with 7 nucleotides matching TRBD1. Trimming removed 6 bases from V and 2 bases from J; junction bases left unmatched: 12. Germline CDR1 and CDR2: SNHLY and FYNNEI. The CDR3 is made up of 16 amino acids.

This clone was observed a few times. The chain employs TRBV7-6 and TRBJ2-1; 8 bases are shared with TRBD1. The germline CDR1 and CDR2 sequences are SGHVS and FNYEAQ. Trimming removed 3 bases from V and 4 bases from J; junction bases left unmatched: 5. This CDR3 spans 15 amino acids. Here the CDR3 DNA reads TGTGCCAGCAGCTTCGGACAGGGCCCTTACAATGAGCAGTTCTTC. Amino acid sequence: CASSFGQGPYNEQFF.

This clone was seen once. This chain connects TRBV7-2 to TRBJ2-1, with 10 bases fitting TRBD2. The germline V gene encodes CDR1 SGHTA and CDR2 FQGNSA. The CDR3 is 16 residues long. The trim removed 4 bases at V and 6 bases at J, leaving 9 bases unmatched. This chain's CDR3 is CASSSRPASGGNEQFF. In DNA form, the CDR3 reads TGTGCCAGCAGCTCCCGCCCGGCTAGCGGGGGCAATGAGCAGTTCTTC.

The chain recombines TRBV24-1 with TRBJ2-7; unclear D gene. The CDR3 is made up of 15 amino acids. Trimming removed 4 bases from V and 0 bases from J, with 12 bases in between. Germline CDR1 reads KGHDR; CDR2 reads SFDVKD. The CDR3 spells CATSEGLHPSYEQYF. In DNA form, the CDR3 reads TGTGCCACCAGTGAGGGCCTACACCCCTCCTACGAGCAGTACTTC.

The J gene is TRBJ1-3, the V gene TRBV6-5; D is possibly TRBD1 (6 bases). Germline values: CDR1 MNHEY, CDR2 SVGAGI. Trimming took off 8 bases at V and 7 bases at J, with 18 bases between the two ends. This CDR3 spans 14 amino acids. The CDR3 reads CASGKGVGANTIYF. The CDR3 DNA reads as TGTGCCAGCGGGAAGGGGGTCGGCGCGAACACCATATATTTT.

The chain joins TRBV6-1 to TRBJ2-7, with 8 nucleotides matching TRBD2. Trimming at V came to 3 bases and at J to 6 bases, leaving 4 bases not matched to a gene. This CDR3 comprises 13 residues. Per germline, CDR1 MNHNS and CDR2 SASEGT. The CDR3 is CASSDQRGSEQYF. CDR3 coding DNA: TGTGCCAGCAGTGACCAGCGGGGGTCCGAGCAGTACTTC.

The CDR3 DNA reads TGTGCCAGCAGCTCCGGGACAGGGGGATTCACAGATACGCAGTATTTT. The encoded protein is CASSSGTGGFTDTQYF. The chain carries TRBV5-8 and TRBJ2-3; TRBD1 agrees at 11 bases. The CDR3 covers 16 residues. Germline values: CDR1 SGHTS, CDR2 YDEGEE. Trimming cost V 3 bases and J 2 bases; bases outside gene matches: 5.

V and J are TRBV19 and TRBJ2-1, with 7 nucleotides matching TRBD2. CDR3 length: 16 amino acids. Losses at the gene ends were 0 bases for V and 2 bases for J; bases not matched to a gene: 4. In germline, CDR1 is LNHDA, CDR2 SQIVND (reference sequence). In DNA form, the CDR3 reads TGTGCCAGTAGTATAGAGCAACGGGGGGCCTACAATGAGCAGTTCTTC. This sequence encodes CASSIEQRGAYNEQFF.

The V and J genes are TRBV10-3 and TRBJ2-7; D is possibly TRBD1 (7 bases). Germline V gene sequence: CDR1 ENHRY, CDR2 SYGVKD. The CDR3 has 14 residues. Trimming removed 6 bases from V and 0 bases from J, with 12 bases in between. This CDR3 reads CAIRRQGGSYEQYV. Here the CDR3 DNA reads TGTGCCATCAGGAGACAGGGAGGCTCCTACGAGCAGTACGTC.

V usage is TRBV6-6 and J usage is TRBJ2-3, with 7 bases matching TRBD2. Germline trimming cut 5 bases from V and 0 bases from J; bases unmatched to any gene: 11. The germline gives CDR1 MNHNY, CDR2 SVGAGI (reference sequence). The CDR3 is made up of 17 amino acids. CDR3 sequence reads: CASSQRAGRVSTDTQYF. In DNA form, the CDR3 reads TGTGCCAGCAGTCAGCGTGCTGGGAGGGTGAGCACAGATACGCAGTATTTT.

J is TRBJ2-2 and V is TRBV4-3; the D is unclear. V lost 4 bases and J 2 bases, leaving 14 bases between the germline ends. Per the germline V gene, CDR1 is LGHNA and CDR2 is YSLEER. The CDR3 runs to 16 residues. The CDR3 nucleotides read TGCGCCAGCAGCCTGACAAACCCCCCTAACACCGGGGAGCTGTTTTTT. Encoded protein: CASSLTNPPNTGELFF.

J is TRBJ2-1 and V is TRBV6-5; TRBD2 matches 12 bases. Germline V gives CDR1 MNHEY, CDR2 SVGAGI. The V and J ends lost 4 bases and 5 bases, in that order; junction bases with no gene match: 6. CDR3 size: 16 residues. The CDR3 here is CASSSTLAGGHNEQFF. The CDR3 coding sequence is TGTGCCAGCAGTTCAACGCTAGCGGGGGGGCACAATGAGCAGTTCTTC.

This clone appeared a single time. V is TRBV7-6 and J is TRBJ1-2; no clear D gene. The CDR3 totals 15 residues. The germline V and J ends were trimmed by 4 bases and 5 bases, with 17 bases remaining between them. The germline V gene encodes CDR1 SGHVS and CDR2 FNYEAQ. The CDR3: CASSYDRDGVYGYTF. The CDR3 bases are TGTGCCAGCAGCTACGACCGGGATGGGGTTTATGGCTACACCTTC. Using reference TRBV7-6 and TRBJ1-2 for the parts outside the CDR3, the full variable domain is GAGVSQSPRYKVTKRGQDVALRCDPISGHVSLYWYRQALGQGPEFLTYFNYEAQQDKSGLPNDRFSAERPEGSISTLTIQRTEQRDSAMYRCASSYDRDGVYGYTFGSGTRLTVV.

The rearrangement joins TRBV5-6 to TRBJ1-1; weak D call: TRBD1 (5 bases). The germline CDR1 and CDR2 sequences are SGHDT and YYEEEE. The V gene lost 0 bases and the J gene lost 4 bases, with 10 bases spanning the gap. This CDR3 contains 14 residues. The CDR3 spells CASSLEGRSTEAFF. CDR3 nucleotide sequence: TGTGCCAGCAGCTTGGAGGGGAGGAGCACTGAAGCTTTCTTT.

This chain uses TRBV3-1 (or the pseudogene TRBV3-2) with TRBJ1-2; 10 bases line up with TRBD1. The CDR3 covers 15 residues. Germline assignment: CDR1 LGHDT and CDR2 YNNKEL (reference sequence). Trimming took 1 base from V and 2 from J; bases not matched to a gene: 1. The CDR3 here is CASSQAGQGNYGYTF. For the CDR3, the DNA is TGTGCCAGCAGCCAAGCGGGACAGGGGAACTATGGCTACACCTTC.

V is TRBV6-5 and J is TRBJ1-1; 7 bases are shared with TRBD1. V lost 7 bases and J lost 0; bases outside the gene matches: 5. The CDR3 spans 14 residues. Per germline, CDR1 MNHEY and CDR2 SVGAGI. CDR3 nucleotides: TGTGCCAGCAATAGGGGGCCGGTGAACACTGAAGCTTTCTTT. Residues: CASNRGPVNTEAFF.

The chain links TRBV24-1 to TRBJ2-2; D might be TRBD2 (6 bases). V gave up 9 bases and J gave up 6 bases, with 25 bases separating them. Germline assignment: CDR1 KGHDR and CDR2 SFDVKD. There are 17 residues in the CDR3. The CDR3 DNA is TGTGCCACCCCACCCCGCGGGGTAGACTTCCCTCCCGGGGAGCTGTTTTTT. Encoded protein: CATPPRGVDFPPGELFF.

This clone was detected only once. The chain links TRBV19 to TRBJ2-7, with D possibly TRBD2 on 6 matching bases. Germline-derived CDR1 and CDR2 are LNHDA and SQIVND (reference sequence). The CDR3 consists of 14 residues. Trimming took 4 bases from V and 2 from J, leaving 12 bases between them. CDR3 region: CASSKEGPTYEQYF. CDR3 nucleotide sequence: TGTGCCAGTAGTAAGGAGGGGCCAACCTACGAGCAGTACTTC. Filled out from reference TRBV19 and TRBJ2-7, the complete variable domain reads DGGITQSPKYLFRKEGQNVTLSCEQNLNHDAMYWYRQDPGQGLRLIYYSQIVNDFQKGDIAEGYSVSREKKESFPLTVTSAQKNPTAFYLCASSKEGPTYEQYFGPGTRLTVT.

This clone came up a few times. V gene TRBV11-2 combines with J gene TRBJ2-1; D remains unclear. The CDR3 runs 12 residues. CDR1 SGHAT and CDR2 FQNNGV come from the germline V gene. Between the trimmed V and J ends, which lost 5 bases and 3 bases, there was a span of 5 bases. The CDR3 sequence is CASSPYYNEQFF. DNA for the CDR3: TGTGCCAGCAGCCCCTACTACAATGAGCAGTTCTTC.

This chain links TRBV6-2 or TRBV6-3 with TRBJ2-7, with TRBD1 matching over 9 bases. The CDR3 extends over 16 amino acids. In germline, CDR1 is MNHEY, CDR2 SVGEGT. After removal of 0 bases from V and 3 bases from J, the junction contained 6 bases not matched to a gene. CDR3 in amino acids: CASSYSTGGGFYEQYF. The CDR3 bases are TGTGCCAGCAGTTACTCGACAGGGGGAGGCTTCTACGAGCAGTACTTC.

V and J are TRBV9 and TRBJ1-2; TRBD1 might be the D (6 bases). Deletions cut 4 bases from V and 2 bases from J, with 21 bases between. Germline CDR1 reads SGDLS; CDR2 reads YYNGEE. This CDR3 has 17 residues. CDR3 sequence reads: CASSPKSRGATNYGYTF. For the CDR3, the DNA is TGTGCCAGCAGCCCCAAGTCTCGGGGGGCTACGAACTATGGCTACACCTTC.

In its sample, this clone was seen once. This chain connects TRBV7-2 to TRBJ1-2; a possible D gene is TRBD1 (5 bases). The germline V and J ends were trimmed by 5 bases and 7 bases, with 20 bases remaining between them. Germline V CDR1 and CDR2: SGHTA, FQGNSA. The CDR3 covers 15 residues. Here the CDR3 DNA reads TGTGCCAGCAGCCCCTACATTACAGGAATAGGTGGCTACACCTTC. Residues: CASSPYITGIGGYTF. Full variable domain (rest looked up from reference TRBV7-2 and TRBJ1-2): GAGVSQSPSNKVTEKGKDVELRCDPISGHTALYWYRQSLGQGLEFLIYFQGNSAPDKSGLPSDRFSAERTGGSVSTLTIQRTQQEDSAVYLCASSPYITGIGGYTFGSGTRLTVV.